This TCR beta chain stems from a study of blood T cell repertoires in COVID-19. Turning to the study itself: There were acute and convalescent COVID-19 samples, and they came from the United States, Italy and Spain.

TCRdb's copy holds only in-frame clones and misses some; the assay was immunoSEQ multiplex PCR. The data contain 240,000 or so clones, approximately 85% of them singletons. This clone was recorded once. Per the germline V gene, CDR1 is LGHDT and CDR2 is YNNKEL (reference sequence). The CDR3 sequence is 14 residues long. Germline trimming cut 2 bases from V and 6 bases from J; bases unmatched to any gene: 4. The specimen sequenced was peripheral blood. This TCR derives from a man aged 80 or over with acute or convalescent COVID-19. This sequence joins TRBV3-1 (or the pseudogene TRBV3-2) and TRBJ2-3; 8 bases align to TRBD1. The CDR3 loop is CASSQPDRADTQYF. DNA of the CDR3: TGTGCCAGCAGCCAACCGGACAGGGCGGATACGCAGTATTTT.